This T cell receptor (beta chain) is drawn from a study of CD8 T cells in Susac syndrome. Random hexamers primed reverse transcription of about 0.45 to 1 ug RNA. TCRdb analysed the immunoSEQ multiplex PCR reads with MiXCR anew, one entry per CDR3 protein. The repertoire holds fewer than 200,000 distinct CDR3 sequences, around 94% seen once, with 0.12% in the top ten. As judged by recently defined diagnostic criteria, patients with Susac syndrome had definite or probable disease. General study findings and limits: The study conceded that its TCR sequencing and HLA analysis involved relatively few individuals. The CD4+ T cell repertoires in Susac syndrome were not clonally expanded.

With regard to this clonotype: Its matching antigen is unknown.

The CDR3 sequence is 11 residues long. Germline-derived CDR1 and CDR2 are DFQATT and SNEGSKA (reference sequence). Deletions cut 4 bases from V and 6 bases from J, with 9 bases between. The V call is TRBV20-1, the J call TRBJ1-2; a weak D match, TRBD1 (6 bases). The receptor was derived from a human donor with Susac syndrome. Input material: CD4+ T cells from PBMCs. The CDR3 loop is CSAIGQNGYTF. For the CDR3, the DNA is TGCAGTGCTATAGGACAGAATGGCTACACCTTC.